This T cell receptor (beta chain) was captured in a study of shared clonotypes between healthy human individuals (dated by TCRdb to the early 2020s). Regarding the research as a whole: A couple of women and a few men aged 18 to 49 years were included in the cohort. For each donor, three plates each were used for CD4 naive and CD4 memory, two plates were used for CD8 naive, and one plate was used for CD8 memory. To estimate repertoire size and how much clonotype sharing occurs between individuals, the study deeply sequenced the blood TCR repertoires of about five healthy adults. Different laboratories and diverse techniques were used to prepare libraries and sequence TCR repertoires, to increase sequencing depth and limit assay-specific biases. Each donor's leukapheresis produced roughly between roughly 0.85 and 9.5 billion PBMCs.

Counted from cysteine to phenylalanine, this CDR3 has 12 amino acids. Left in the record is the CDR3 DNA by itself, 36 bases read in frame from the first base. V and J are truncated by 4 bases and 8 bases respectively, leaving an intervening sequence of 12 bases. The germline V gene encodes CDR1 SGDLS and CDR2 YYNGEE. Points the paper makes about the study in general: Only blood was sampled, and tissue TCR repertoires likely differ from those in blood. The small number of donors limited the genetic and exposure-history diversity represented. Incomplete sequencing was indicated by rarefaction of sorted-subset datasets, despite the large sequencing depth. Larger estimated clonotype richness was generally found for naive subsets than for memory subsets. Based on pairwise subsampling, the degree of clonotype sharing among donors was expected to be affected by sequencing depth. Compared with non-shared clonotypes, the clonotypes found in all four sorted-subset donors had higher generation probabilities. When a handful of donors were compared, the shared fraction of clonotypes was about 5% for naive CD4, roughly 3.4% for naive CD8, 2.3% for memory CD4, and 0.35% to 0.4% for memory CD8.

This clone was recorded once. Its cognate antigen has yet to be identified. Base qualities are not recorded, but no much larger clone differs from it by a single base. Donors were healthy HIV-negative adults with no recently reported acute infections or vaccinations. All donors were Caucasian adults living in Nashville, Tennessee, USA. Magnetic negative selection was used to enrich CD4+ T cells, after which naive cells were positively selected on CD45RA and the negative fraction became the memory subset. Blood was obtained by leukapheresis, after which PBMCs were separated by Ficoll-Histopaque density gradient centrifugation and cryopreserved in liquid nitrogen vapor phase. Analytical flow cytometry was used to check the purity and quantity of every magnetically sorted T cell population. Genomic DNA was isolated from each sorted fraction and quantified by UV absorbance on a Nanodrop 2000c. Using the deep immunoSEQ assay, multiplex PCR amplified TCR CDR3 regions from genomic DNA. Extracted genomic DNA from each cell subset was distributed evenly across all wells of several immunoSEQ 96-well plates, and each plate was treated as a replicate. For sorted subsets, roughly 200 ng of genomic DNA, equivalent to tens of thousands of T cell genomes, went into each replicate PCR. The purified libraries were quantified using a Qubit 3.0 fluorometer, sized with a Bioanalyzer 2100, and then quantified again using the KAPA Library Quantification kit. Each immunoSEQ 96-well plate was sequenced on its own single-read 150-cycle Illumina NextSeq 550 flow cell. As for how the authors treated the data: Because only junctional sequences without quality scores were contained in the immunoSEQ output, filtering matching that applied to full-length reads could not be performed. To assign V/J genes and CDR3, sequences were annotated against IMGT germline references using PyIR, a Python wrapper for IgBLAST v1.9. Reads were filtered out if the reads had weak V/J assignments (E-value above 1e-6), no CDR3, stop codons, out-of-frame junctions, or ambiguous translated residues. V3J clonotypes were defined as sequences sharing an identical inferred V gene, J gene, and CDR3 amino acid sequence. To compute the percentage overlap between repertoires, the number of shared unique clonotypes was divided by the size of the smaller repertoire. Three approaches were used to assess repertoire richness: RTK rarefaction, the Chao1 estimator, and Recon v2.1 estimates of unobserved clonotypes. Generation probabilities for all TCRbeta clonotypes obtained by the gDNA method from several donors were computed using OLGA. Not all clones reach the TCRdb copy of this immuneACCESS table, which keeps in-frame sequences only. Checked studies attribute under half of the gap to unresolved V genes and leave the rest unexplained. Clone size and the V and J calls come from that table; the DNA yielded D and trimming. Counted in this sample were a few million clones; 90% to 95% of them appeared once. The ten largest clones capture 0.14% of the sample.

The sequence came from a young man in good health. This chain joins TRBV9 to TRBJ1-2; the D gene is not confidently resolved. Sequenced material: naive CD4+ T cells sorted from blood. Explained via the paper, the cell subset or site label denotes: CD45RA+ positively selected. In nucleotide form, the sequence is TGTGCCAGCAGCCCCAGAATGGGGGGCTACACCTTC. This sequence encodes CASSPRMGGYTF.